This T cell receptor beta chain was captured in a study of blood T cell repertoires in COVID-19 (dated by TCRdb to 2020 to 2022). Regarding the research as a whole: Samples covering the acute and convalescent phases of COVID-19 were provided by collaborators in the United States, Italy and Spain. The prospective study material was composed of cDNA or gDNA derived from T cells, B-cell-depleted T cells, or PBMCs. The dataset comprised deeply sampled blood TCRbeta repertoires from subjects exposed to, actively infected with, or recovered from COVID-19. A freely available public database, intended as a resource for researchers studying the immune response to SARS-CoV-2, is where the repertoires were released. Samples were obtained from the ongoing ImmuneRACE study (first 160 participants) and from 1,200 or so subjects provided by 6 global collaborators. Nearly every sample came with metadata listing a de-identified subject ID, COVID-19 status, age in years and sex. Where HLA class I and class II types were available, the types were taken from metadata supplied by the sample provider, not from assay-based typing. The study at large found these results: The amount of clinical and demographic metadata varied by source and participant and was provided uncurated.

Samples from volunteer blood donors who had recovered from COVID-19 were contributed by a second Seattle source. The collaborating institutions used their own protocols to collect whole blood in K2EDTA tubes. For TCRbeta analysis, collaborator samples were shipped as frozen whole blood, as isolated PBMCs, or as DNA extracted from either sample type. TCRbeta CDR3 regions were amplified from genomic DNA by means of the immunoSEQ Assay, a bias-controlled multiplex PCR. In the authors' own workflow: Within the assay, amplification of reference gene primers was used to estimate how many nucleated cells each sample contained. Sequence reads were collapsed and filtered to measure the absolute abundance of every unique TCRbeta CDR3 rearrangement. Productive Simpson clonality was computed per sample as the square root of Simpson's diversity index over productive rearrangements. Drawn from immuneACCESS, this table holds only the in-frame rearrangements with V and J called that TCRdb kept. Clones are partly lost; checked studies trace under half to an unresolved V gene and leave the rest unexplained. That table is the source of V, J and clone size, and D and trimming were worked out from the DNA. Within this sample are about 160,000 clones, with 80% to 90% of them counted one time only. Clones ranked in the top ten supply approximately 4.1% of the sample.

About this clone itself: This clone's antigen is unknown. Base qualities are missing; no much larger clone stands one base away.

The source is a woman aged 55-69 years who had recovered from COVID-19. Sequenced material: peripheral blood.

The nucleotide sequence reads TGCGCCAGCAGCTTAGATCAGGGAGGCAAGCCCCAGCATTTT. This is translated as CASSLDQGGKPQHF. The chain uses TRBV5-1 and TRBJ1-5, and perhaps TRBD1 as D gene, on 5 matching bases. From the cysteine through the phenylalanine, the CDR3 covers 14 amino acids. The CDR3 DNA has 42 bases and is translated from base 1. CDR1 and CDR2, looked up from the germline V gene, are SGHRS and YFSETQ. Between the V and J ends, shortened by 2 bases and 8 bases respectively, the junction contains 14 bases.